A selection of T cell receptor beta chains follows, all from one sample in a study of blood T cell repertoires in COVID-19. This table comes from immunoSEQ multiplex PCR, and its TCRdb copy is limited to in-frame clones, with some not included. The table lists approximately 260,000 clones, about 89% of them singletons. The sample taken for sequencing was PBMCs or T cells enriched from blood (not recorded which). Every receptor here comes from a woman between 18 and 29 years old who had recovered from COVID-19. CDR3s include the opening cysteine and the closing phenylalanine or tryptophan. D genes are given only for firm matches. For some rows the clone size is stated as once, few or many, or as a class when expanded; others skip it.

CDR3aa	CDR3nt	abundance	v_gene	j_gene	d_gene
CATSDFPSNYGYTF	TGTGCCACCAGTGATTTCCCCTCTAACTATGGCTACACCTTC	NA	TRBV24-1	TRBJ1-2	NA
CASSSNGVSAFF	TGTGCCAGCAGCTCCAACGGTGTTTCGGCTTTCTTT	NA	TRBV11-3	TRBJ1-1	NA
CASSPRRGQGYTF	TGTGCCAGCTCACCACGGAGGGGGCAGGGCTACACCTTC	few	TRBV18	TRBJ1-2	TRBD1
CASSQQGGDQPQHF	TGTGCCAGCAGCCAACAAGGGGGGGATCAGCCCCAGCATTTT	NA	TRBV3-1/TRBV3-2	TRBJ1-5	NA
CAIRGAQPQMNTEAFF	TGTGCCATCAGGGGGGCGCAGCCTCAAATGAACACTGAAGCTTTCTTT	NA	TRBV10-3	TRBJ1-1	NA
CASSQSGQSEQYF	TGCGCCAGCAGCCAATCAGGACAGAGCGAGCAGTACTTC	NA	TRBV4-1	TRBJ2-7	NA
CARATGGGETQYF	TGTGCCAGGGCGACCGGGGGAGGAGAGACCCAGTACTTC	NA	TRBV5-6	TRBJ2-5	NA
CASSMGPGRNTEAFF	TGTGCCAGTAGTATGGGGCCCGGGAGGAACACTGAAGCTTTCTTT	NA	TRBV19	TRBJ1-1	NA
CASSYSTGGNEQFF	TGTGCCAGCAGTTACTCGACAGGGGGCAATGAGCAGTTCTTC	NA	TRBV6-2/TRBV6-3	TRBJ2-1	TRBD1
CASSQDGWRQGPNSGANVLTF	TGTGCCAGCAGCCAAGATGGGTGGAGACAGGGGCCTAACTCTGGGGCCAACGTCCTGACTTTC	NA	TRBV14	TRBJ2-6	TRBD1
CAIKNVGAGPRSPLHF	TGTGCCATCAAAAACGTGGGCGCAGGGCCTAGATCACCCCTCCACTTT	NA	TRBV10-3	TRBJ1-6	NA
CASMRAGARETQYF	TGTGCCAGCATGAGGGCGGGAGCACGAGAGACCCAGTACTTC	NA	TRBV5-5	TRBJ2-5	TRBD2
CASRGAGDGYTF	TGTGCCAGCAGAGGCGCGGGGGATGGCTACACCTTC	few	TRBV2	TRBJ1-2	NA
CATSDPGQGAYNEQFF	TGTGCCACCAGTGATCCCGGACAGGGGGCTTACAATGAGCAGTTCTTC	NA	TRBV24-1	TRBJ2-1	TRBD1
CASSTGTSGRWWGTDTQYF	TGTGCCAGTAGTACTGGGACTAGCGGGAGGTGGTGGGGCACAGATACGCAGTATTTT	NA	TRBV19	TRBJ2-3	TRBD2
CASTSGKNIQYF	TGTGCCAGCACTAGCGGGAAAAACATTCAGTACTTC	NA	TRBV7-9	TRBJ2-4	TRBD2
CAISSAGGRYNEQFF	TGTGCCATCAGCTCAGCGGGAGGGCGTTACAATGAGCAGTTCTTC	NA	TRBV10-3	TRBJ2-1	TRBD2
CASSQSSSYEQYF	TGTGCCAGCAGCCAATCTAGCTCCTACGAGCAGTACTTC	NA	TRBV7-9	TRBJ2-7	NA
CASSEEWTYEQYF	TGTGCCAGCAGCGAGGAGTGGACCTACGAGCAGTACTTC	NA	TRBV2	TRBJ2-7	NA
CASSEEVAGGTEQFF	TGTGCCAGCAGTGAAGAAGTAGCGGGGGGAACTGAGCAGTTCTTC	NA	TRBV6-1	TRBJ2-1	TRBD2
CSVKGDDRGHTGELFF	TGCAGCGTCAAGGGGGATGACAGGGGTCACACCGGGGAGCTGTTTTTT	NA	TRBV29-1	TRBJ2-2	TRBD1
CASSPDSTMNTEAFF	TGTGCCAGCAGCCCTGACAGTACTATGAACACTGAAGCTTTCTTT	once	TRBV13	TRBJ1-1	NA
CASSRGLAGKNEQFF	TGTGCCAGCAGCCGCGGACTAGCGGGGAAGAATGAGCAGTTCTTC	NA	TRBV7-3	TRBJ2-1	TRBD2
CASKWVGPGEAFF	TGTGCCAGTAAATGGGTCGGCCCGGGTGAAGCTTTCTTT	NA	TRBV19	TRBJ1-1	NA
CASSPLAGGRADTQYF	TGTGCCAGCAGCCCACTAGCGGGGGGGCGGGCGGATACGCAGTATTTT	NA	TRBV5-4	TRBJ2-3	TRBD2
CASMAQTGTDTQYF	TGTGCCAGCATGGCCCAGACGGGTACAGATACGCAGTATTTT	NA	TRBV5-6	TRBJ2-3	NA
CATSREDNYYGYTF	TGTGCCACCAGCAGAGAAGACAATTACTATGGCTACACCTTC	few	TRBV15	TRBJ1-2	NA
CASSQDARAYNSPLHF	TGTGCCAGCAGCCAAGATGCACGGGCCTATAATTCACCCCTCCACTTT	NA	TRBV14	TRBJ1-6	NA
CASSLSGPPQPQHF	TGTGCCAGCAGTTTATCGGGGCCCCCTCAGCCCCAGCATTTT	NA	TRBV27	TRBJ1-5	NA
CASSLDRTGTLEQYF	TGTGCCAGCAGCTTAGATAGAACCGGGACACTCGAGCAGTACTTC	NA	TRBV11-2	TRBJ2-7	NA
CASSMWGLAHTQYF	TGTGCCAGTAGTATGTGGGGACTAGCGCATACGCAGTATTTT	NA	TRBV19	TRBJ2-3	TRBD2
CASSDEQGARAYF	TGTGCCAGCAGTGATGAACAGGGGGCGCGGGCGTACTTC	NA	TRBV2	TRBJ2-4	TRBD1
CASSLGELSNQPQHF	TGCGCCAGCAGCTTGGGAGAGCTGAGCAATCAGCCCCAGCATTTT	NA	TRBV5-1	TRBJ1-5	NA
CASSNGGTGLDGYTF	TGTGCCAGCTCCAATGGCGGGACAGGGTTGGATGGCTACACCTTC	few	TRBV2	TRBJ1-2	TRBD1
CASRTAPDSNEKLFF	TGTGCCAGCAGGACTGCTCCGGACAGTAATGAAAAACTGTTTTTT	NA	TRBV28	TRBJ1-4	NA
CASNTGTEAFF	TGTGCCAGCAACACGGGCACTGAAGCTTTCTTT	NA	TRBV13	TRBJ1-1	NA
CASSPGSGTEAFF	TGTGCCAGCTCACCAGGGTCGGGGACTGAAGCTTTCTTT	NA	TRBV18	TRBJ1-1	NA
CASSLTGFAGAQETQYF	TGTGCCAGCAGCTTAACGGGTTTTGCGGGGGCACAAGAGACCCAGTACTTC	NA	TRBV7-3	TRBJ2-5	NA
CASSKTGNYGYTF	TGCGCCAGCAGTAAGACAGGGAACTATGGCTACACCTTC	NA	TRBV23-1	TRBJ1-2	TRBD1
CASSLLGQRVEGELFF	TGCGCCAGCAGCCTGTTGGGACAGCGGGTAGAGGGGGAGCTGTTTTTT	NA	TRBV5-1	TRBJ2-2	NA
CASSIHHTGAGANVLTF	TGTGCCAGTAGTATACACCACACAGGGGCAGGGGCCAACGTCCTGACTTTC	NA	TRBV19	TRBJ2-6	TRBD1
CASTTRQMDTQYF	TGTGCCAGCACGACGAGGCAGATGGATACGCAGTATTTT	NA	TRBV2	TRBJ2-3	NA
CASSRESETQYF	TGTGCCAGCTCTCGAGAGTCGGAGACCCAGTACTTC	NA	TRBV5-4	TRBJ2-5	NA
CASSPGKGLAANNEQFF	TGCGCCAGCAGCCCAGGAAAGGGTCTAGCGGCGAACAATGAGCAGTTCTTC	NA	TRBV4-3	TRBJ2-1	TRBD2
CASSLDSSENEQYF	TGTGCCAGCAGCTTGGACAGTTCAGAGAACGAGCAGTACTTC	NA	TRBV5-6	TRBJ2-7	NA